This T cell receptor beta chain was recovered during a study of control samples from healthy donors and cancer patients. The method was immunoSEQ multiplex PCR; TCRdb's version includes in-frame clones alone and lacks a portion of them. The sample records 180,000 or so clones, roughly 91% being singletons. Looked up from germline, CDR1 is MDHEN and CDR2 is SYDVKM. CDR3 length: 14 residues. Trimming took 3 bases from V and 3 from J; bases not matched to a gene: 4. The chain joins TRBV28 to TRBJ1-2; TRBD1 matches at 7 bases. The clonotype originates from a woman aged 25-40 years in good health. Sequenced sample: blood. DNA for the CDR3: TGTGCCAGCAGTTTGGCAGGGGGAGACTATGGCTACACCTTC. This encodes CASSLAGGDYGYTF.